Following are 20 T cell receptor beta chains from one sample sequenced in a study of circulating CD8 cells and anti-PD-1 response in melanoma. Using around 14 ng of total RNA, TCR libraries were made with the QIAseq Immune Repertoire TCR panel. TCRdb processed the reads anew with MiXCR; each CDR3 protein has one entry. Among around 370 distinct CDR3 sequences listed, roughly 12% were seen once. Four subsets defined by PD-1 and/or TIGIT were sorted from live CD3+CD8+TCRalphabeta+ cells. The material was CD8+ T cells from PBMCs, obtained at baseline or after one month of anti-PD-1 therapy (not recorded which). These receptors were taken from a human donor with melanoma.

By share, this clonotype ranks as large. The chain is built from TRBV7-2 and TRBJ2-3; 15 bases match TRBD2. Germline CDR1 and CDR2: SGHTA and FQGNSA. This CDR3 has 18 residues. The junction had 7 bases not matched to a gene; V was cut back by 4 bases and J by 2 bases. The CDR3 sequence: CASSWGTSGGTATDTQYF. DNA of the CDR3: TGTGCCAGCAGCTGGGGGACTAGCGGGGGGACGGCCACAGATACGCAGTATTTT.

By share of the sample, this clonotype is large. The chain has TRBV20-1 and TRBJ1-4, with D unresolved. The V gene lost 3 bases and the J gene lost 6 bases, with 11 bases spanning the gap. Germline CDR1 is DFQATT and CDR2 is SNEGSKA (reference sequence). The CDR3 is 13 amino acids. The DNA of the CDR3 is TGCAGTGCTAGGCCCGAGTCCGATGAAAAACTGTTTTTT. Encoded protein: CSARPESDEKLFF.

This clonotype was detected only a few times. The rearrangement links TRBV14 to TRBJ2-2; D unclear. CDR3 size: 12 residues. Trimming took 4 bases from V and 5 from J, leaving 5 bases between them. Germline-derived CDR1 and CDR2 are SGHDN and FVKESK. CDR3 sequence reads: CASSLETGELFF. As DNA, the CDR3 is TGTGCCAGCAGCCTAGAGACCGGGGAGCTGTTTTTT.

This clonotype is termed hyperexpanded. This chain connects TRBV5-1 to TRBJ2-1; possibly TRBD2 for D (5 bases). This CDR3 region has 16 residues. Germline lookup yields CDR1 SGHRS and CDR2 YFSETQ. V gave up 4 bases and J gave up 0 bases, with 14 bases separating them. CDR3 residues: CASSPEDASSYNEQFF. CDR3 DNA sequence: TGCGCCAGCAGCCCGGAGGACGCTAGCTCCTACAATGAGCAGTTCTTC.

This clonotype is medium-sized. This chain uses TRBV6-2 or TRBV6-3 with TRBJ2-5; D may correspond to TRBD1 or TRBD2 (6 bases each). V was cut by 0 bases and J by 1 base, with 15 bases left in between. Germline CDR1 and CDR2: MNHEY and SVGEGT. This CDR3 region has 17 residues. CDR3 in amino acids: CASSYSILQGGQETQYF. The CDR3 coding sequence is TGTGCCAGCAGTTACTCGATATTACAGGGAGGCCAAGAGACCCAGTACTTC.

This clonotype is large. This chain connects TRBV4-3 to TRBJ2-7; TRBD2 agrees at 9 bases. V trimming: 5 bases; J trimming: 2 bases; junction bases outside the gene matches: 10. Germline CDR1 and CDR2: LGHNA and YSLEER. The CDR3 totals 16 residues. As DNA, the CDR3 is TGCGCCAGCAGCTCCGGTTTTAGCGGGGGCCCCTACGAGCAGTACTTC. This codes for CASSSGFSGGPYEQYF.

This clonotype is labeled as medium-sized. The chain uses TRBV3-1 and TRBJ2-7; 7 bases line up with TRBD2. Germline V gives CDR1 LGHDT, CDR2 YNNKEL (reference sequence). Germline trimming cut 1 base from V and 1 base from J; bases unmatched to any gene: 13. CDR3 length equals 18 residues. CDR3 nucleotides: TGTGCCAGCAGCCAAGTGACTGTGGCGGGGGTGGAGTCCTACGAGCAGTACTTC. As protein: CASSQVTVAGVESYEQYF.

This clonotype is medium-sized within its sample. This chain links TRBV7-2 with TRBJ2-7, with D unresolved. The CDR3 spans 12 residues. Germline assignment: CDR1 SGHTA and CDR2 FQGNSA. Trimming pared 4 bases from V and 0 bases from J, leaving 4 bases between. This CDR3 reads CASSSSSYEQYF. The DNA for the CDR3 is TGTGCCAGCAGCTCCAGCTCCTACGAGCAGTACTTC.

The chain links TRBV4-1 to TRBJ1-5; TRBD1 matches at 7 bases. J gave up 2 bases and V 4 bases, and 5 bases lay outside the gene matches. The CDR3 is made up of 15 amino acids. The germline CDR1 and CDR2 sequences are MGHRA and YSYEKL. The CDR3 bases are TGCGCCAGCAGCCCCCCCGGACAGGGCAATCAGCCCCAGCATTTT. Its protein is CASSPPGQGNQPQHF.

This clonotype is deemed medium-sized. The J gene is TRBJ2-7, the V gene TRBV6-5; D is unresolved. The CDR3 is 12 residues long. The germline V gene encodes CDR1 MNHEY and CDR2 SVGAGI. V gave up 1 base and J gave up 7 bases, with 8 bases separating them. CDR3 in DNA: TGTGCCAGCAGTTACTTTGGGTCTGAGCAGTACTTC. This gives the protein CASSYFGSEQYF.

This clonotype is categorized as medium-sized. The chain is built from TRBV19 and TRBJ1-2; D is perhaps TRBD1 (5 bases). Germline values: CDR1 LNHDA, CDR2 SQIVND (reference sequence). This CDR3 comprises 13 residues. V dropped 4 bases and J dropped 8 bases, with 14 bases sitting between them. The CDR3 DNA sequence: TGTGCCAGTAGTACAGAGGGGATGAAGGGCTACACCTTC. As protein: CASSTEGMKGYTF.

By sample share, this clonotype is large. V and J are TRBV9 and TRBJ2-1, with D possibly being TRBD1 or TRBD2 (6 bases each). Germline CDR1 is SGDLS and CDR2 is YYNGEE. The CDR3 runs to 15 residues. Trimming removed 1 base at V and 8 bases at J, with 16 bases between. The CDR3 protein is CASSVWGALGDEQFF. CDR3 DNA sequence: TGTGCCAGCAGCGTATGGGGGGCCCTTGGGGATGAGCAGTTCTTC.

This clonotype is medium-sized. CDR3 region: CASSITGVYEQYF. For the CDR3, the DNA is TGTGCCAGCAGCATAACAGGGGTTTACGAGCAGTACTTC. The chain links TRBV5-6 to TRBJ2-7, with TRBD1 identical over 7 bases. The CDR3 runs 13 residues. Germline V gene data show CDR1 as SGHDT and CDR2 as YYEEEE. After removal of 4 bases from V and 4 bases from J, the junction contained 5 bases not matched to a gene.

This clonotype is large by share. The V gene is TRBV5-4, the J gene TRBJ1-6; 8 nucleotides match TRBD1. Per germline, CDR1 SGHNT and CDR2 YYREEE (reference sequence). After removal of 4 bases from V and 6 bases from J, the junction contained 9 bases not matched to a gene. The CDR3 is made up of 16 amino acids. CDR3 protein: CASSETGQGGNSPLHF. The CDR3 DNA is TGTGCCAGCAGCGAAACCGGACAGGGTGGTAATTCACCCCTCCACTTT. The whole variable domain, filled in from reference TRBV5-4 and TRBJ1-6, reads ETGVTQSPTHLIKTRGQQVTLRCSSQSGHNTVSWYQQALGQGPQFIFQYYREEENGRGNFPPRFSGLQFPNYSSELNVNALELDDSALYLCASSETGQGGNSPLHFGNGTRLTVT.

Sample share makes this clonotype medium-sized. CDR3 in amino acids: CASSPTGQGAVGYTF. The DNA for the CDR3 is TGTGCCAGCAGCCCCACCGGACAGGGGGCGGTGGGCTACACCTTC. This rearrangement joins TRBV4-2 to TRBJ1-2; TRBD1 agrees at 11 bases. The CDR3 extends over 15 amino acids. Germline CDR1 and CDR2: LGHNA and YNFKEQ. The J segment lost 8 bases and the V segment lost 4 bases, leaving 9 bases of the junction unmatched.

This clonotype is categorized as large. This chain links TRBV21-1 with TRBJ1-2. TRBV21-1 constitutes a pseudogene. The CDR3 runs to 17 residues. In nucleotides, the CDR3 is TGTGCCAGCAGCAAAGTTGGGCCGGACGGATTAAACTATGGCTACACCTTC. Its protein is CASSKVGPDGLNYGYTF.

Only a few counts were recorded for this clonotype. V gene TRBV19 combines with J gene TRBJ2-1; TRBD1 might be the D (5 bases). Trimming removed 10 bases at V and 5 bases at J, with 15 bases between. The CDR3 spans 13 residues. CDR1 is LNHDA, CDR2 SQIVND, per germline (reference sequence). The CDR3 region has the DNA TGTGCCACGGACAACGCTAAGAACAATGAGCAGTTCTTC. It codes for CATDNAKNNEQFF.

The chain has TRBV7-7 and TRBJ2-1; TRBD2 matches at 8 bases. The junction had 11 bases not matched to a gene; V was cut back by 5 bases and J by 8 bases. CDR3 length: 15 amino acids. Germline V CDR1 and CDR2: SSHAT, FNYEAQ (reference sequence). In DNA, the CDR3 is TGTGCCAGCAGCCTCGGGACTAGTGGGGGGCATGAGCAGTTCTTC. Translating it yields CASSLGTSGGHEQFF. The whole variable domain, filled in from reference TRBV7-7 and TRBJ2-1, reads GAGVSQSPRYKVTKRGQDVTLRCDPISSHATLYWYQQALGQGPEFLTYFNYEAQPDKSGLPSDRFSAERPEGSISTLTIQRTEQRDSAMYRCASSLGTSGGHEQFFGPGTRLTVL.

This clonotype is large. V is TRBV12-3 or TRBV12-4 and J is TRBJ2-7; the match to TRBD1 covers 12 bases. This CDR3 is 17 amino acids long. V dropped 8 bases and J dropped 1; count of bases not matched to a gene: 12. The chain's CDR3 is CASSGTGGSSISYEQYF. Here the CDR3 DNA reads TGTGCCAGCTCCGGGACAGGGGGCTCATCGATTTCCTACGAGCAGTACTTC.

This clonotype is judged hyperexpanded. The chain uses TRBV7-3 and TRBJ2-3, with TRBD2 matching over 11 bases. The CDR3 has 15 residues. CDR1 is SGHTA and CDR2 is FQGTGA in the germline V gene. Trimming at V came to 0 bases and at J to 6 bases, leaving 2 bases not matched to a gene. As DNA, the CDR3 is TGTGCCAGCAGCTTAACCCCTAGCGGGGGGGATACGCAGTATTTT. Translated, it gives CASSLTPSGGDTQYF.